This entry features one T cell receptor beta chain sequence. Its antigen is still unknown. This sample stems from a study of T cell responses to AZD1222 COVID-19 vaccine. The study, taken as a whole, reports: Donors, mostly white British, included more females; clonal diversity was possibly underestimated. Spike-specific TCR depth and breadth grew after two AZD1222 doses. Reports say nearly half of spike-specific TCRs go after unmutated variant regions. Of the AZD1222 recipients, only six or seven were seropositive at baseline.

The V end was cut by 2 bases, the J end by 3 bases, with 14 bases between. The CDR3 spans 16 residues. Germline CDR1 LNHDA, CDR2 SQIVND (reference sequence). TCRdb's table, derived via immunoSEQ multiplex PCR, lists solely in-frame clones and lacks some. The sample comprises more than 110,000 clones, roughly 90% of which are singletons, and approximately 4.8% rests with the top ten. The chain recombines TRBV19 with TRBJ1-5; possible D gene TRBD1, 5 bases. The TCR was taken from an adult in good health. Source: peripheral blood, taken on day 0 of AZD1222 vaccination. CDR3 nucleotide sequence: TGTGCCAGTAGTATAAAGGGGACGCCATCCAATCAGCCCCAGCATTTT. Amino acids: CASSIKGTPSNQPQHF.